The next 7 T cell receptor beta chains were all read from a single sample in a study of tumor and adjacent non-tumor tissue in lung cancer. TCRbeta libraries were built with three rounds of nested PCR, modified from ARM-PCR. TCRdb reprocessed the multiplex PCR reads via MiXCR and lists one record per CDR3 protein. The table lists roughly 76,000 distinct CDR3 sequences, approximately 68% of them singletons. No cell sorting was done before RNA was extracted from the tissue. Sample: lung tumor tissue. Source of these receptors: a woman in her seventies with non-small cell lung cancer.

Note on this clonotype: The junction shows a germline mismatch at one end, possibly a read error. The chain joins TRBV5-1 to TRBJ2-1, with TRBD2 as a possible D gene (6 bases). The CDR3 sequence is 15 residues long. Germline assignment: CDR1 SGHRS and CDR2 YFSETQ. CDR3 DNA: TGCGCTAGCAGCGCGGGACCCGAGGTCTACAATGAGCAGCTCTTC. Translating it yields CASSAGPEVYNEQLF.

There are many counts of this clonotype. V gene TRBV4-1 combines with J gene TRBJ2-7; 12 bases agree with TRBD2. Per the germline V gene, CDR1 is MGHRA and CDR2 is YSYEKL. The trim removed 1 base at V and 0 bases at J, leaving 7 bases unmatched. This CDR3 spans 18 amino acids. CDR3 nucleotides: TGCGCCAGCAGCCAAGGTTGGCTAGCGGGAGGGGACTCCTACGAGCAGTACTTC. Translation: CASSQGWLAGGDSYEQYF.

About this clonotype: A much larger clone lies a single base off, so this may be a read error. The rearrangement links TRBV20-1 to TRBJ2-1; 7 bases match TRBD2. The CDR3 runs to 16 residues. With V trimmed by 1 base and J by 4 bases, 10 bases remained unmatched. The germline CDR1 and CDR2 sequences are DFQATT and SNEGSKA (reference sequence). In DNA form, the CDR3 reads TGCAGTGCTAGAGGCGTAGGGCGGGAGCATTACAATGAGCAGTTCTTC. This gives the protein CSARGVGREHYNEQFF.

The V and J genes are TRBV29-1 and TRBJ2-3; perhaps TRBD2 as D (5 bases). CDR3 size: 13 residues. CDR1 and CDR2 (germline): SQVTM, ANQGSEA. The V and J ends lost 6 bases and 3 bases respectively, with 13 bases between them. The CDR3 spells CSVLTSGTDTQYF. The CDR3 region has the DNA TGCAGCGTCCTGACCAGCGGTACAGATACGCAGTATTTT.

With respect to this clonotype: Germline and junction disagree at one end, which may indicate a read error. The chain recombines TRBV6-5 with TRBJ2-5, with TRBD2 as a possible D gene (7 bases). Germline V lookup: CDR1 MNHEY, CDR2 SVGAGI. The CDR3 sequence is 16 residues long. DNA of the CDR3: TGTGCCATCAGTTACTCGCCTGGGGAGGGGGAAGAGATCCAGTACTTC. This sequence encodes CAISYSPGEGEEIQYF.

The gene calls are TRBV12-5 and TRBJ2-1; D is unresolved. Between the trimmed V and J ends, which lost 1 base and 8 bases, there was a span of 9 bases. This CDR3 is built from 13 residues. The V gene's germline CDR1 is LGHNT and CDR2 FRNRAP. CDR3 region: CASGLGRDDEQFF. The CDR3 bases are TGTGCTAGTGGTTTGGGCCGTGACGATGAGCAGTTCTTC.

This clonotype has just one count. A much bigger clone sits one base away, suggesting this may be a read error. This chain links TRBV7-9 with TRBJ2-1, with D possibly TRBD2 on 6 matching bases. CDR1 and CDR2 (germline): SEHNR, FQNEAQ (reference sequence). The CDR3 extends over 14 amino acids. V gave up 4 bases and J gave up 6 bases, with 13 bases separating them. DNA of the CDR3: TGTGCCAGCAGCTCCCCCGGGCGGGGCAATGAGCAGTTCTTC. Its translation is CASSSPGRGNEQFF.